This TCR beta chain was observed in a study of CXCR3-negative and CXCR3-positive naive CD8 T cells. TRB cDNA libraries were made by UMI-labeled 5' RACE. TCRdb re-called the 5' RACE reads; one entry per CDR3 protein, DNA not given. The table for this sample gives nearly 45,000 distinct CDR3 sequences. This CDR3 is built from 13 residues. Germline CDR1 and CDR2: SGHAT and FQNNGV. Sequencing used memory CD8+ T cells from blood. The rearrangement joins TRBV11-2 to TRBJ2-5. This clonotype originated in a human donor in good health. Some clones in this sample may be carry-over from other donors' samples. This CDR3 reads CASSLRFGETQYF.